These 30 T cell receptor beta chains originate from one sample sequenced in a study of T cells in Graves' hyperthyroidism and ophthalmopathy. RNA transcripts gave rise to amplified TCR beta CDR3 regions. RT-PCR in the first round (using the HTBI primer set) targeted the TCR CDR3. TCRdb analysed the multiplex PCR reads with MiXCR anew, one entry per CDR3 protein. The table lists some 580,000 distinct CDR3 sequences, around 15% of them singletons. The source material was blood. The origin of the receptors is a woman in her forties with Graves' ophthalmopathy.

This clonotype was found a few times. This sequence joins TRBV27 and TRBJ1-4, with TRBD1 identical over 9 bases. Germline values: CDR1 MNHEY, CDR2 SMNVEV (reference sequence). The CDR3 spans 14 residues. V was pared by 5 bases and J by 3 bases, with 1 base of the junction left unmatched. CDR3 region: CASSRTGANEKLFF. CDR3 coding DNA: TGTGCCAGCAGTCGGACAGGGGCTAATGAAAAACTGTTTTTT.

The chain employs TRBV2 and TRBJ2-1, with D maybe TRBD1 (5 bases). Germline V gene lookup returns CDR1 SNHLY and CDR2 FYNNEI. There are 14 residues in the CDR3. Between the trimmed V and J ends, which lost 6 bases and 4 bases, there was a span of 13 bases. CDR3 residues: CASSPGHGYNEQFF. In nucleotides, the CDR3 is TGTGCCAGCAGCCCAGGGCACGGGTACAATGAGCAGTTCTTC.

This clonotype was found a few times. The chain recombines TRBV2 with TRBJ2-3; a possible D gene is TRBD1 (5 bases). Trimming left V 9 bases short and J 5 bases short, with 12 bases between. Germline values: CDR1 SNHLY, CDR2 FYNNEI. The CDR3 runs to 12 residues. The CDR3 sequence is CASREQVDTQYF. CDR3 coding DNA: TGTGCCAGTAGAGAACAGGTAGATACGCAGTATTTT. Together with reference TRBV2 and TRBJ2-3, the CDR3 gives the full variable domain: EPEVTQTPSHQVTQMGQEVILRCVPISNHLYFYWYRQILGQKVEFLVSFYNNEISEKSEIFDDQFSVERPDGSNFTLKIRSTKLEDSAMYFCASREQVDTQYFGPGTRLTVL.

This clonotype has more than one count but fewer than ten. The chain employs TRBV10-3 and TRBJ2-2, with TRBD2 identical over 15 bases. The ends lost 10 bases at V and 4 bases at J; junction bases unmatched: 7. The CDR3 consists of 16 residues. Germline CDR1 and CDR2: ENHRY and SYGVKD. The CDR3 loop is CATTGLAGGPTGELFF. The CDR3 DNA reads TGTGCCACCACCGGACTAGCGGGAGGGCCCACCGGGGAGCTGTTTTTT.

The chain joins TRBV9 to TRBJ2-2; D tentatively fits TRBD1 or TRBD2 (6 bases each). In germline, CDR1 is SGDLS, CDR2 YYNGEE. Trimming removed 1 base from V and 4 bases from J, with 14 bases in between. The CDR3 spans 16 residues. CDR3 residues: CASSVSAGGGTGELFF. As DNA, the CDR3 is TGTGCCAGCAGCGTAAGCGCCGGAGGGGGCACCGGGGAGCTGTTTTTT. The full variable domain, with the rest looked up from reference TRBV9 and TRBJ2-2, is DSGVTQTPKHLITATGQRVTLRCSPRSGDLSVYWYQQSLDQGLQFLIQYYNGEERAKGNILERFSAQQFPDLHSELNLSSLELGDSALYFCASSVSAGGGTGELFFGEGSRLTVL.

There are many counts of this clonotype. V and J are TRBV11-2 and TRBJ2-7; 10 positions match TRBD2. CDR3 length equals 13 residues. The germline CDR1 and CDR2 sequences are SGHAT and FQNNGV. The ends lost 6 bases at V and 7 bases at J; junction bases unmatched: 6. CDR3 residues: CASRIAGGGEQYF. The DNA for the CDR3 is TGTGCCAGCAGAATAGCGGGAGGCGGAGAGCAGTACTTC.

The sample holds a few counts of this clonotype. V is TRBV7-8 and J is TRBJ1-1; possibly TRBD1 for D (6 bases). From germline, CDR1 is SGHVS and CDR2 FQNEAQ. Trimming stripped 5 bases from V and 2 bases from J, with 15 bases between. The CDR3 spans 15 residues. CDR3 amino acids: CASSPRTGQNTEAFF. The DNA for the CDR3 is TGTGCCAGCAGCCCAAGGACGGGACAAAACACTGAAGCTTTCTTT. Complete variable domain (other parts from reference TRBV7-8 and TRBJ1-1): GAGVSQSPRYKVAKRGQDVALRCDPISGHVSLFWYQQALGQGPEFLTYFQNEAQLDKSGLPSDRFFAERPEGSVSTLKIQRTQQEDSAVYLCASSPRTGQNTEAFFGQGTRLTVV.

This clonotype has a handful of counts. The chain uses TRBV11-2 and TRBJ1-2, with a weak D call TRBD1 (6 bases). Germline lookup yields CDR1 SGHAT and CDR2 FQNNGV. The ends were cut back, 1 base at V and 9 bases at J, with 12 bases in the middle. The CDR3 loop spans 13 amino acids. The DNA of the CDR3 is TGTGCCAGCAGCTTAGGCGCAGGGGCTCGCTACACCTTC. This codes for CASSLGAGARYTF.

This clonotype appeared many times. The gene calls are TRBV3-1 and TRBJ2-7; no clear D. CDR1 and CDR2 (germline): LGHDT, YNNKEL (reference sequence). The CDR3 is 14 amino acids. The V gene lost 2 bases and the J gene lost 2 bases, with 10 bases spanning the gap. The DNA of the CDR3 is TGTGCCAGCAGCCAACGCAAGGCGCCCTACGAGCAGTACTTC. It encodes CASSQRKAPYEQYF.

This clonotype was observed many times. This sequence joins TRBV7-9 and TRBJ2-7, with TRBD1 matching 7 bases. V trimming: 7 bases; J trimming: 5 bases; junction bases outside the gene matches: 11. The CDR3 has 14 amino acids. CDR1 is SEHNR and CDR2 is FQNEAQ in the germline V gene (reference sequence). The CDR3 loop reads CASTLTGEGHEQYF. For the CDR3, the DNA is TGTGCCAGCACGCTAACAGGGGAAGGACACGAGCAGTACTTC.

This clonotype was counted many times. V and J are TRBV5-8 and TRBJ2-1; 9 nucleotides line up with TRBD1. Germline values: CDR1 SGHTS, CDR2 YDEGEE. Trimming removed 0 bases from V and 5 bases from J; junction bases left unmatched: 3. CDR3 length: 15 residues. The CDR3 region is CASSLDRGLHNEQFF. CDR3 DNA: TGTGCCAGCAGCTTGGACAGGGGGCTCCACAATGAGCAGTTCTTC.

This clonotype was picked up many times. V and J are TRBV12-3 or TRBV12-4 and TRBJ1-1; D remains unclear. The V end was cut by 0 bases, the J end by 1 base, with 3 bases between. The CDR3 is 13 amino acids. The CDR3 DNA reads as TGTGCCAGCAGTTTAGCCCAGAACACTGAAGCTTTCTTT. Translation: CASSLAQNTEAFF.

This clonotype was seen a few times. This chain links TRBV12-3 or TRBV12-4 with TRBJ1-5; unclear D gene. This CDR3 spans 17 amino acids. V was cut by 3 bases and J by 0 bases, with 15 bases left in between. The CDR3 DNA reads as TGTGCCAGCAGTTTCTCCCCGGGGAAAGGTAGCAATCAGCCCCAGCATTTT. This gives the protein CASSFSPGKGSNQPQHF.

Ten or more counts support this clonotype. The V call is TRBV2, the J call TRBJ1-2, with D possibly being TRBD1 (5 bases). The V gene lost 3 bases and the J gene lost 6 bases, with 11 bases spanning the gap. Germline CDR1 SNHLY, CDR2 FYNNEI. This CDR3 has 13 residues. CDR3 region: CASSDPGTDGYTF. The CDR3 bases are TGTGCCAGCAGTGATCCGGGGACTGATGGCTACACCTTC.

This clonotype was seen a handful of times. The chain carries TRBV24-1 and TRBJ2-3, with 7 bases that match TRBD2. Losses at the gene ends were 2 bases for V and 4 bases for J; bases not matched to a gene: 5. The CDR3 is 15 amino acids. Germline-derived CDR1 and CDR2 are KGHDR and SFDVKD. In DNA form, the CDR3 reads TGTGCCACCAGTGATTCCGGGACTACTCCAGATACGCAGTATTTT. Encoded protein: CATSDSGTTPDTQYF.

The chain couples TRBV20-1 to TRBJ2-7; 13 bases map to TRBD2. The CDR3 loop spans 15 amino acids. V trimming: 2 bases; J trimming: 7 bases; junction bases outside the gene matches: 8. Germline-derived CDR1 and CDR2 are DFQATT and SNEGSKA (reference sequence). The CDR3 loop reads CSARHGTSGIGEQYF. DNA for the CDR3: TGCAGTGCTAGACACGGGACTAGCGGGATCGGGGAGCAGTACTTC.

This clonotype was seen a handful of times. The V and J genes are TRBV6-2 or TRBV6-3 and TRBJ2-3; tentatively, D is TRBD2 (6 bases). Trimming left V 3 bases short and J 7 bases short, with 17 bases between. This CDR3 is 15 amino acids long. Per the germline V gene, CDR1 is MNHEY and CDR2 is SVGEGT. CDR3 loop: CASSYSRRVPNTQYF. In nucleotides, the CDR3 is TGTGCCAGCAGTTATTCAAGGAGGGTCCCAAATACGCAGTATTTT.

V gene TRBV20-1 combines with J gene TRBJ2-5, with 9 bases that match TRBD1. CDR1 DFQATT and CDR2 SNEGSKA come from the germline V gene (reference sequence). The CDR3 runs 13 residues. Trimming at V came to 3 bases and at J to 4 bases, leaving 3 bases not matched to a gene. CDR3: CSARDRGTETQYF. DNA of the CDR3: TGCAGTGCTAGGGACAGGGGAACAGAGACCCAGTACTTC.

This clonotype showed up many times. The chain joins TRBV6-5 to TRBJ2-7, with 9 bases lining up with TRBD1. CDR1 and CDR2 (germline): MNHEY, SVGAGI. The CDR3 contains 15 residues. The J segment lost 3 bases and the V segment lost 0 bases, leaving 3 bases of the junction unmatched. The CDR3 region has the DNA TGTGCCAGCAGTTACTCGAAGACAGGGGGCTACGAGCAGTACTTC. Encoded protein: CASSYSKTGGYEQYF.

V is TRBV7-9 and J is TRBJ2-4; TRBD2 matches 8 bases. The V segment lost 5 bases and the J segment 0 bases; nucleotides outside the gene matches: 9. The CDR3 has 17 residues. Per the germline V gene, CDR1 is SEHNR and CDR2 is FQNEAQ (reference sequence). The CDR3 sequence: CASSTSQRGGAKNIQYF. The CDR3 DNA follows: TGTGCCAGCAGCACGTCGCAACGGGGGGGAGCCAAAAACATTCAGTACTTC.

This clonotype was counted ten times or more. The chain joins TRBV5-1 to TRBJ2-3, with D perhaps matching TRBD2 (6 bases). Trimming cost V 2 bases and J 3 bases, with 10 bases left between them. The CDR3 is 14 amino acids. The V gene's germline CDR1 is SGHRS and CDR2 YFSETQ. This CDR3 is CASSFWGGTDTQYF. In nucleotides, the CDR3 is TGCGCCAGCAGCTTTTGGGGAGGAACAGATACGCAGTATTTT.

The V gene is TRBV12-3 or TRBV12-4, the J gene TRBJ2-1; D remains ambiguous. V dropped 7 bases and J dropped 6 bases, with 19 bases sitting between them. The CDR3 consists of 15 residues. The DNA of the CDR3 is TGTGCCAGCACGCCCCGAGATGCCCCCATCAATGAGCAGTTCTTC. This encodes CASTPRDAPINEQFF.

This clonotype was recorded many times. The V call is TRBV12-3 or TRBV12-4, the J call TRBJ1-5, with D uncertain. The CDR3 contains 14 residues. The V gene lost 2 bases and the J gene lost 6 bases, with 11 bases spanning the gap. CDR3 nucleotides: TGTGCCAGCAGTTTACTGGGGTTGGGTCAGCCCCAGCATTTT. Translated, it gives CASSLLGLGQPQHF.

The CDR3 nucleotides are TGTGCCAGCAGCTCGGGACTAGCGGGAGTTTACACCGGGGAGCTGTTTTTT. Amino acid sequence: CASSSGLAGVYTGELFF. V and J are TRBV7-3 and TRBJ2-2; 14 bases agree with TRBD2. V lost 4 bases to trimming and J lost 3 bases; unmatched junction nucleotides: 4. The germline V gene has CDR1 SGHTA and CDR2 FQGTGA. The CDR3 has 17 amino acids.

The chain joins TRBV9 to TRBJ1-4; TRBD1 agrees at 9 bases. The germline CDR1 and CDR2 sequences are SGDLS and YYNGEE. CDR3 length: 16 amino acids. With 3 bases clipped from V and 5 bases from J, the junction kept 8 bases outside the gene matches. In DNA form, the CDR3 reads TGTGCCAGCAGCGGGGGGACGGGACAGGGAAATGAAAAACTGTTTTTT. This translates into CASSGGTGQGNEKLFF.

This clonotype turned up a few times. The chain couples TRBV12-3 or TRBV12-4 to TRBJ2-3; a possible D gene is TRBD2 (5 bases). CDR3 length: 13 amino acids. Between the trimmed V and J ends, which lost 6 bases and 4 bases, there was a span of 11 bases. CDR3 nucleotides: TGTGCCAGCAGCCCCTTGAGGGCAGATACGCAGTATTTT. Its protein product is CASSPLRADTQYF.

This clonotype was recorded at least ten times. V usage is TRBV28 and J usage is TRBJ1-2, with D possibly being TRBD1 (6 bases). The CDR3 totals 13 residues. Trimming stripped 5 bases from V and 4 bases from J, with 11 bases between. The germline V gene encodes CDR1 MDHEN and CDR2 SYDVKM. The CDR3, as DNA: TGTGCCAGCAGTGGACAGCGCGTCTATGGCTACACCTTC. It encodes CASSGQRVYGYTF.

This chain uses TRBV7-9 with TRBJ2-1; 8 bases line up with TRBD2. V shed 5 bases and J 0 bases; nucleotides not matched to a gene: 9. Germline V lookup: CDR1 SEHNR, CDR2 FQNEAQ (reference sequence). CDR3 length equals 17 residues. As DNA, the CDR3 is TGTGCCAGCAGCCCTCGGACTAGCCCGACCTCCTACAATGAGCAGTTCTTC. Translation gives CASSPRTSPTSYNEQFF.

As concerns this clonotype: The germline gene is not matched at one end of the junction; a read error may be the cause. The V and J genes are TRBV30 and TRBJ2-7, with D perhaps TRBD1 or TRBD2 (5 bases each). Germline V gives CDR1 GTSNPN, CDR2 SVGIG (reference sequence). CDR3 length: 14 residues. The DNA for the CDR3 is TGTGCCTGGACTAAGGGGACGTCACCCTACGGGCAGTACTTC. Its translation: CAWTKGTSPYGQYF.

The chain recombines TRBV10-3 with TRBJ2-5; 8 bases align to TRBD1. This CDR3 contains 15 residues. J was trimmed by 4 bases and V by 2 bases; bases with no gene match: 6. The germline CDR1 and CDR2 sequences are ENHRY and SYGVKD. The CDR3 region has the DNA TGTGCCATCAGTGAGGGGGACAGGCTTGGAGAGACCCAGTACTTC. This encodes CAISEGDRLGETQYF.